The 14 T cell receptor beta chains given below trace back to one sample, sequenced in a study of breast tumors, draining lymph nodes, adjacent tissues. TCRdb independently ran MiXCR on the multiplex PCR reads; one entry per CDR3 protein. The sample holds around 230,000 distinct CDR3 sequences, less than 45% seen once. Breast cancer patients provided tissue from their axillary draining lymph nodes. What was sequenced was axillary lymph node tissue. The source of these receptors is a female donor with breast cancer. Some clones in this sample may be carry-over from other donors' samples.

This clonotype has a handful of counts. The genes are TRBV30 and TRBJ2-2, with D perhaps given as TRBD1 or TRBD2 (6 bases each). Trimming removed 0 bases at V and 8 bases at J, with 13 bases between. Germline CDR1 reads GTSNPN; CDR2 reads SVGIG (reference sequence). This CDR3 spans 14 amino acids. The CDR3 spells CAWSVQGGRGELFF. The CDR3 DNA follows: TGTGCCTGGAGTGTACAAGGGGGGCGTGGGGAGCTGTTTTTT.

This clonotype came up many times. This chain joins TRBV10-3 and TRBJ1-3; D gene unclear. CDR1 and CDR2 from the germline V gene are ENHRY and SYGVKD. This CDR3 comprises 14 residues. The V end was cut by 10 bases, the J end by 0 bases, with 13 bases between. The CDR3 DNA reads as TGTGCCACCAGCCTTCTTAACTCTGGAAACACCATATATTTT. Protein product: CATSLLNSGNTIYF.

This clonotype was recorded once. The chain carries TRBV20-1 and TRBJ2-3, with D hard to call. In germline, CDR1 is DFQATT, CDR2 SNEGSKA (reference sequence). Trimming pared 0 bases from V and 5 bases from J, leaving 9 bases between. CDR3 length: 13 residues. CDR3 nucleotides: TGCAGTGCTAGAGATAGGTTAGGAGATACGCAGTATTTT. It encodes CSARDRLGDTQYF.

Note on this clonotype: An end of the junction differs from the germline gene, which may be a read error. This sequence joins TRBV7-9 and TRBJ2-2; TRBD2 agrees at 8 bases. From germline, CDR1 is SEHNR and CDR2 FQNEAQ (reference sequence). The CDR3 runs to 13 residues. The CDR3: CASSHAGGGELVF. CDR3 DNA: TGTGCCAGCAGCCATGCGGGAGGAGGGGAGCTGGTTTTT.

In DNA form, the CDR3 reads TGTGCCAGCACCCCCGGGACAGGGGCGCCTTACGAGCAGTACTTC. Its protein product is CASTPGTGAPYEQYF. The rearrangement links TRBV7-2 to TRBJ2-7; 10 bases agree with TRBD1. The CDR3 extends over 15 amino acids. Unmatched junction bases numbered 10, after V lost 7 bases and J lost 4 bases. Germline-derived CDR1 and CDR2 are SGHTA and FQGNSA.

This clonotype was recorded a few times. The chain carries TRBV12-3 or TRBV12-4 and TRBJ2-1; perhaps TRBD2 as D (6 bases). The V gene lost 3 bases and the J gene lost 0 bases, with 15 bases spanning the gap. The CDR3 is 17 residues long. CDR3 bases: TGTGCCAGCAGTTTCGCGGGGCGGCCGAGCTCCTACAATGAGCAGTTCTTC. Translation: CASSFAGRPSSYNEQFF.

This clonotype occurred many times. This chain joins TRBV15 and TRBJ1-2; D not certain. Trimming took off 1 base at V and 6 bases at J, with 9 bases between the two ends. The length of the CDR3 is 13 residues. CDR1 is LNHNV, CDR2 YYDKDF, per germline (reference sequence). The CDR3 loop is CATSRAVGDGYTF. CDR3 nucleotide sequence: TGTGCCACCAGCAGAGCGGTCGGGGATGGCTACACCTTC.

At least ten counts were recorded for this clonotype. The rearrangement links TRBV12-3 or TRBV12-4 to TRBJ2-6; D unresolved. V was shortened by 4 bases and J by 0 bases, with 7 bases between the two germline ends. The CDR3 has 15 amino acids. Here the CDR3 DNA reads TGTGCCAGCAGTTCCCTCCGCTCTGGGGCCAACGTCCTGACTTTC. Its translation: CASSSLRSGANVLTF.

This clonotype was counted at least ten times. J is TRBJ2-5 and V is TRBV7-2; TRBD2 aligns across 11 bases. The ends lost 5 bases at V and 2 bases at J; junction bases unmatched: 13. CDR1 is SGHTA, CDR2 FQGNSA, per germline. This CDR3 has 18 amino acids. DNA of the CDR3: TGTGCCAGCAGCCGGGCAGTACTAGCGGGGGCCTTTCAAGAGACCCAGTACTTC. Translated, it gives CASSRAVLAGAFQETQYF.

Details on this clonotype: This sequence may be a read error, since a much larger clone differs from it by one base. The chain links TRBV7-3 to TRBJ2-3; possibly TRBD2 for D (7 bases). The germline V gene encodes CDR1 SGHTA and CDR2 FQGTGA. The length of the CDR3 is 16 residues. The DNA of the CDR3 is TGTGCCAGCAGCTTAGTCCCCTGCGGGGGCAAAGATGCGCAGTATTTT. This encodes CASSLVPCGGKDAQYF. The whole variable domain, filled in from reference TRBV7-3 and TRBJ2-3, reads GAGVSQTPSNKVTEKGKYVELRCDPISGHTALYWYRQSLGQGPEFLIYFQGTGAADDSGLPNDRFFAVRPEGSVSTLKIQRTERGDSAVYLCASSLVPCGGKDAQYFGPGTRLTVL.

This clonotype occurred many times. The chain links TRBV5-5 to TRBJ1-3; D unresolved. The V gene lost 0 bases and the J gene lost 2 bases, with 6 bases spanning the gap. This CDR3 contains 14 residues. From germline, CDR1 is SGHKS and CDR2 YYEKEE (reference sequence). The CDR3 DNA reads as TGTGCCAGCAGCTTGGATTCCGCTGGAAACACCATATATTTT. Translating it yields CASSLDSAGNTIYF.

This clonotype was picked up many times. The chain has TRBV12-3 or TRBV12-4 and TRBJ2-5; weak D call: TRBD1 (5 bases). Trimming shortened V by 6 bases and J by 1 base, and 15 bases separated the two germline ends. The CDR3 runs 15 residues. The CDR3: CASSRFTGVQETQYF. The CDR3 DNA reads TGTGCCAGCAGCCGTTTCACAGGCGTCCAAGAGACCCAGTACTTC.

This clonotype came up many times. The rearrangement links TRBV19 to TRBJ2-1; possible D gene TRBD2, 7 bases. V was trimmed by 10 bases and J by 0 bases, leaving 13 bases between them. Germline V gene data show CDR1 as LNHDA and CDR2 as SQIVND (reference sequence). There are 14 residues in the CDR3. CDR3 protein: CATRGGVSYNEQFF. The CDR3 coding sequence is TGTGCCACACGAGGGGGGGTCTCCTACAATGAGCAGTTCTTC.

J is TRBJ2-3 and V is TRBV30; D not certain. In germline, CDR1 is GTSNPN, CDR2 SVGIG (reference sequence). This CDR3 comprises 14 residues. V was shortened by 4 bases and J by 1 base, with 12 bases between the two germline ends. The CDR3 nucleotides read TGTGCCTGGAAAGTGGGTTTGGGCACAGATACGCAGTATTTT. It specifies CAWKVGLGTDTQYF.